Listed here are 20 T cell receptor beta chains from one sample, sequenced in a study of T cell changes during pregnancy in multiple sclerosis. Repertoires were generated with immunoSEQ multiplex PCR, while TCRdb's copy carries only in-frame clones and drops some. Altogether roughly 35,000 clones are present, 90% being singletons, with the ten largest covering roughly an eighth. Sequencing used CD8+ T cells from peripheral blood mononuclear cells, obtained in the first trimester of pregnancy. These receptor sequences come from a female donor with multiple sclerosis, enrolled in a pregnancy study.

The chain is built from TRBV5-1 and TRBJ2-7; D remains unclear. Germline V gene lookup returns CDR1 SGHRS and CDR2 YFSETQ. The CDR3 totals 13 residues. Trimming took 0 bases from V and 3 from J, leaving 7 bases between them. The CDR3 protein is CASSLGLDYEQYF. CDR3 DNA sequence: TGCGCCAGCAGCTTGGGACTCGACTACGAGCAGTACTTC.

This chain joins TRBV28 and TRBJ2-5; D uncertain. Germline V gene data show CDR1 as MDHEN and CDR2 as SYDVKM. V lost 3 bases and J lost 9, with 8 bases in between. This CDR3 has 11 residues. CDR3 in amino acids: CASSLAAAQYF. For the CDR3, the DNA is TGTGCCAGCAGTTTGGCGGCGGCCCAGTACTTC.

CDR3 DNA: TGTGCCAGCAGTCCTAAGGCCCCTCGAGTAGCGGGGGTTTACGAGCAGTACTTC. It is translated as CASSPKAPRVAGVYEQYF. This chain uses TRBV27 with TRBJ2-7; 9 bases match TRBD2. The CDR3 spans 18 residues. Unmatched junction bases numbered 18, after V lost 5 bases and J lost 4 bases. Looked up from germline, CDR1 is MNHEY and CDR2 is SMNVEV (reference sequence).

There are a few counts of this clone. The chain joins TRBV19 to TRBJ2-1; D might be TRBD2 (6 bases). The CDR3 is 15 amino acids. From germline, CDR1 is LNHDA and CDR2 SQIVND (reference sequence). Trimming took off 4 bases at V and 0 bases at J, with 10 bases between the two ends. The CDR3: CASSRLGSSYNEQFF. The DNA of the CDR3 is TGTGCCAGTAGTAGGCTCGGGAGCTCCTACAATGAGCAGTTCTTC.

The chain is built from TRBV19 and TRBJ2-1; D is perhaps TRBD2 (5 bases). The CDR3 contains 15 residues. Germline lookup yields CDR1 LNHDA and CDR2 SQIVND (reference sequence). V shed 1 base and J shed 1 base, with 8 bases lying between them. CDR3 amino acids: CASSIVEGSYNEQFF. As DNA, the CDR3 is TGTGCCAGTAGTATAGTCGAGGGTTCCTACAATGAGCAGTTCTTC.

The chain links TRBV7-9 to TRBJ1-5, with D possibly TRBD1 on 6 matching bases. From germline, CDR1 is SEHNR and CDR2 FQNEAQ (reference sequence). The CDR3 covers 13 residues. V was trimmed by 2 bases and J by 5 bases, leaving 7 bases between them. Here the CDR3 reads CASSLKGDQPQHF. Here the CDR3 DNA reads TGTGCCAGCAGCTTAAAGGGGGATCAGCCCCAGCATTTT.

V gene TRBV28 combines with J gene TRBJ1-5; no reliable D call. The CDR3 runs 15 residues. The V gene lost 2 bases and the J gene lost 5 bases, with 13 bases spanning the gap. CDR1 and CDR2 (germline): MDHEN, SYDVKM. DNA of the CDR3: TGTGCCAGCAGTTTAGTTGCCCTAGGCCATCAGCCCCAGCATTTT. Amino acid sequence: CASSLVALGHQPQHF.

The CDR3 spells CASSPRTGEKTQYF. As DNA, the CDR3 is TGTGCCAGCAGCCCCCGGACAGGGGAGAAGACCCAGTACTTC. The chain has TRBV7-8 and TRBJ2-5; 9 bases line up with TRBD1. The germline V gene has CDR1 SGHVS and CDR2 FQNEAQ. Unmatched junction bases numbered 7, after V lost 5 bases and J lost 6 bases. The CDR3 runs to 14 residues.

The count of this clone is one. The chain couples TRBV4-3 to TRBJ2-7; TRBD2 matches at 8 bases. In germline, CDR1 is LGHNA, CDR2 YSLEER. With V trimmed by 0 bases and J by 6 bases, 7 bases remained unmatched. The length of the CDR3 is 15 residues. This CDR3 is CASSQEVTSGFEQYF. CDR3 nucleotide sequence: TGCGCCAGCAGCCAAGAAGTTACTAGCGGCTTCGAGCAGTACTTC.

V and J are TRBV27 and TRBJ1-2; D unresolved. The germline CDR1 and CDR2 sequences are MNHEY and SMNVEV (reference sequence). CDR3 length: 13 amino acids. The V gene lost 5 bases and the J gene lost 6 bases, with 13 bases spanning the gap. The CDR3 here is CASSPLLYDGYTF. In DNA, the CDR3 is TGTGCCAGCAGTCCCTTACTCTACGATGGCTACACCTTC.

This rearrangement joins TRBV28 to TRBJ2-7; D perhaps matches TRBD1 (6 bases). Trimming pared 5 bases from V and 0 bases from J, leaving 11 bases between. The CDR3 length is 14 residues. Germline V CDR1 and CDR2: MDHEN, SYDVKM. The CDR3 protein is CASSLRDNSYEQYF. The CDR3 DNA is TGTGCCAGCAGTCTCCGGGACAACTCCTACGAGCAGTACTTC. Filled out from reference TRBV28 and TRBJ2-7, the complete variable domain reads DVKVTQSSRYLVKRTGEKVFLECVQDMDHENMFWYRQDPGLGLRLIYFSYDVKMKEKGDIPEGYSVSREKKERFSLILESASTNQTSMYLCASSLRDNSYEQYFGPGTRLTVT.

This chain uses TRBV11-2 with TRBJ2-7, with D tentatively TRBD1 (5 bases). This CDR3 spans 13 amino acids. V was clipped by 5 bases and J by 3 bases, with 11 bases between them. Germline lookup yields CDR1 SGHAT and CDR2 FQNNGV. The CDR3 sequence: CASSLGANYEQYF. CDR3 DNA: TGTGCCAGCAGCCTAGGGGCGAACTACGAGCAGTACTTC.

The gene calls are TRBV12-5 and TRBJ1-2; D remains ambiguous. The CDR3 has 16 residues. The germline gives CDR1 LGHNT, CDR2 FRNRAP. The V and J ends lost 6 bases and 3 bases respectively, with 20 bases between them. CDR3 bases: TGTGCTAGTGGGGTCCCGCCCCCAGGCATACACTATGGCTACACCTTC. Translating gives CASGVPPPGIHYGYTF.

This clone was seen only once. The V gene is TRBV6-6, the J gene TRBJ2-3, with D possibly being TRBD2 (6 bases). Germline CDR1 and CDR2: MNHNY and SVGAGI (reference sequence). This CDR3 is 13 amino acids long. The V gene lost 5 bases and the J gene lost 6 bases, with 12 bases spanning the gap. CDR3 coding DNA: TGTGCCAGCAGTAACGGAGGGGCCGATACGCAGTATTTT. Encoded protein: CASSNGGADTQYF.

V is TRBV5-1 and J is TRBJ2-1; 12 nucleotides agree with TRBD2. The J segment lost 9 bases and the V segment lost 0 bases, leaving 16 bases of the junction unmatched. Germline assignment: CDR1 SGHRS and CDR2 YFSETQ. The CDR3 runs 19 residues. The CDR3 protein is CASSLEDLAGGPMNGEQFF. In DNA form, the CDR3 reads TGCGCCAGCAGCTTGGAAGATCTAGCGGGAGGGCCAATGAATGGTGAGCAGTTCTTC.

The J gene is TRBJ2-7, the V gene TRBV10-3, with TRBD1 matching over 8 bases. Germline-derived CDR1 and CDR2 are ENHRY and SYGVKD. The trim removed 7 bases at V and 3 bases at J, leaving 8 bases unmatched. The CDR3 covers 14 residues. CDR3 protein: CAITPTGVSYEQYF. CDR3 DNA: TGTGCCATCACCCCGACAGGGGTAAGCTACGAGCAGTACTTC.

This CDR3 reads CASSIEGRETGELFF. CDR3 nucleotides: TGTGCCAGTAGTATAGAGGGCAGGGAAACCGGGGAGCTGTTTTTT. The chain combines TRBV19 with TRBJ2-2, with a possible D match to TRBD1 (5 bases). Germline V gene sequence: CDR1 LNHDA, CDR2 SQIVND (reference sequence). Trimming took off 0 bases at V and 5 bases at J, with 10 bases between the two ends. This CDR3 region has 15 residues.

The genes are TRBV29-1 and TRBJ2-7; D may be TRBD2 (5 bases). The CDR3 is made up of 14 amino acids. CDR1 is SQVTM and CDR2 is ANQGSEA in the germline V gene. The germline V and J ends were trimmed by 0 bases and 3 bases, with 12 bases remaining between them. The CDR3 DNA reads as TGCAGCGTTGAAGATCGGGGATCCAACTACGAGCAGTACTTC. It encodes CSVEDRGSNYEQYF.

Turning to this clone: One end of the junction varies from germline; a read error may be responsible. The gene calls are TRBV7-9 and TRBJ1-1; weak D call: TRBD1 (6 bases). The germline V gene encodes CDR1 SEHNR and CDR2 FQNEAQ (reference sequence). The CDR3 loop spans 14 amino acids. The chain's CDR3 is CASSLVRGDTEAFF. In DNA form, the CDR3 reads TGTGCCAGCAGTTTAGTCAGGGGAGACACTGAAGCTTTCTTT.

The V call is TRBV15, the J call TRBJ2-7, with TRBD1 matching 8 bases. V was pared by 9 bases and J by 2 bases, with 12 bases of the junction left unmatched. Germline CDR1 LNHNV, CDR2 YYDKDF (reference sequence). CDR3 length equals 15 residues. The DNA of the CDR3 is TGTGCCACAACTCCGGACCCGGACAGGGCCTACGAGCAGTACTTC. Protein: CATTPDPDRAYEQYF.